Shown below are 13 T cell receptor beta chains from a single sample sequenced in a study of T cells after yellow fever vaccination. TCRdb fed the 5' RACE reads into MiXCR, producing one record per CDR3 protein. The sample has 150,000 to 200,000 distinct CDR3 sequences; 9.3% are singletons. This specimen consisted of CD8+ T cells sorted from PBMCs, obtained 45 days after the yellow fever booster vaccination. These receptors came from a man younger than 35 who received the YFV17D yellow fever vaccine.

The chain carries TRBV7-2 and TRBJ1-4; D is ambiguous. The length of the CDR3 is 16 residues. Trimming stripped 0 bases from V and 4 bases from J, with 12 bases between. The germline gives CDR1 SGHTA, CDR2 FQGNSA. As DNA, the CDR3 is TGTGCCAGCAGCTTAGCCCGCCCGGCCGGTAATGAAAAACTGTTTTTT. Residues: CASSLARPAGNEKLFF.

The V and J genes are TRBV7-9 and TRBJ2-2, with 9 bases that match TRBD2. Germline CDR1 reads SEHNR; CDR2 reads FQNEAQ (reference sequence). The length of the CDR3 is 16 residues. V was clipped by 5 bases and J by 5 bases; unmatched bases: 9. The CDR3 bases are TGTGCCAGCAGCCCGAAGGTAGCGGGGGAAACCGGGGAGCTGTTTTTT. Its protein product is CASSPKVAGETGELFF.

The V call is TRBV4-3, the J call TRBJ1-6, with D unclear. CDR3 size: 14 residues. V gave up 0 bases and J gave up 7 bases, with 7 bases separating them. Germline values: CDR1 LGHNA, CDR2 YSLEER. CDR3 region: CASSQDWRNSPLHF. CDR3 nucleotides: TGCGCCAGCAGCCAAGATTGGAGAAATTCACCCCTCCACTTT.

This clonotype was seen a few times. The rearrangement links TRBV11-2 to TRBJ1-1; D ambiguous. This CDR3 comprises 14 residues. Germline CDR1 is SGHAT and CDR2 is FQNNGV. Between the trimmed V and J ends, which lost 3 bases and 4 bases, there was a span of 12 bases. For the CDR3, the DNA is TGTGCCAGCAGCTTGGACCCAGCGGGCACTGAAGCTTTCTTT. Protein: CASSLDPAGTEAFF.

The chain links TRBV6-2 or TRBV6-3 to TRBJ2-6, with a tentative D call TRBD2 (6 bases). The CDR3 extends over 18 amino acids. Per the germline V gene, CDR1 is MNHEY and CDR2 is SVGEGT. The V end lost 3 bases, the J end lost 2 bases, and 17 bases lay between the germline ends. The CDR3 nucleotides read TGTGCCAGCAGTTATCGGGGAGGTTTCGTCCCTGGGGCCAACGTCCTGACTTTC. Protein product: CASSYRGGFVPGANVLTF.

In this sample, this clonotype turned up a few times. The chain joins TRBV7-9 to TRBJ1-1, with TRBD1 as a possible D gene (6 bases). Germline V CDR1 and CDR2: SEHNR, FQNEAQ (reference sequence). This CDR3 comprises 15 residues. V gave up 7 bases and J gave up 4 bases, with 19 bases separating them. The CDR3 is CASTAGGRGFTEAFF. CDR3 in DNA: TGTGCCAGCACCGCGGGGGGGCGAGGGTTCACTGAAGCTTTCTTT.

This clonotype was seen a handful of times. This chain connects TRBV4-1 to TRBJ1-6; D is perhaps TRBD1 (6 bases). Trimming shortened V by 2 bases and J by 6 bases, and 14 bases separated the two germline ends. The CDR3 runs to 16 residues. From germline, CDR1 is MGHRA and CDR2 YSYEKL. CDR3 sequence (DNA): TGCGCCAGCAGCCAACCGCTAAACAGGGTTAATTCACCCCTCCACTTT. It codes for CASSQPLNRVNSPLHF.

This clonotype was seen more than once but under ten times. This chain joins TRBV6-6 and TRBJ2-4, with unresolved D. Trimming pared 6 bases from V and 6 bases from J, leaving 9 bases between. The CDR3 has 12 amino acids. The germline gives CDR1 MNHNY, CDR2 SVGAGI (reference sequence). CDR3 nucleotide sequence: TGTGCCAGCAGGGCGGACCTAAACATTCAGTACTTC. Translation gives CASRADLNIQYF.

The chain uses TRBV7-9 and TRBJ2-3; maybe TRBD2 (6 bases). Trimming removed 0 bases from V and 6 bases from J, with 13 bases in between. Germline loops: CDR1 SEHNR, CDR2 FQNEAQ (reference sequence). This CDR3 is built from 15 residues. CDR3 sequence: CASSLARLARDTQYF. The CDR3 bases are TGTGCCAGCAGCTTAGCTCGTCTAGCGAGGGATACGCAGTATTTT.

The chain combines TRBV2 with TRBJ1-1; 8 bases fit TRBD1. This CDR3 contains 18 residues. V dropped 6 bases and J dropped 0; count of bases not matched to a gene: 15. Germline lookup yields CDR1 SNHLY and CDR2 FYNNEI. CDR3 in amino acids: CASRVKRGTGTMNTEAFF. CDR3 nucleotide sequence: TGTGCCAGCAGGGTGAAAAGAGGGACAGGAACCATGAACACTGAAGCTTTCTTT.

This rearrangement joins TRBV13 to TRBJ1-4; D call uncertain. Germline V gene data show CDR1 as PRHDT and CDR2 as FYEKMQ (reference sequence). The CDR3 extends over 13 amino acids. V was pared by 8 bases and J by 6 bases, with 13 bases between. The CDR3 protein is CASGRAPDEKLFF. CDR3 sequence (DNA): TGTGCCAGCGGTCGGGCGCCGGATGAAAAACTGTTTTTT.

This chain connects TRBV19 to TRBJ2-1, with 10 bases identical to TRBD2. The CDR3 is made up of 15 amino acids. Germline V CDR1 and CDR2: LNHDA, SQIVND (reference sequence). Trimming at V came to 5 bases and at J to 3 bases, leaving 4 bases not matched to a gene. The CDR3 DNA reads as TGTGCCAGTAGTCGCACTAGCGGGAACTACAATGAGCAGTTCTTC. It yields the protein CASSRTSGNYNEQFF.

This clonotype occurred a few times. V usage is TRBV7-2 and J usage is TRBJ2-5, with TRBD1 matching 8 bases. The CDR3 has 14 amino acids. Germline V gene lookup returns CDR1 SGHTA and CDR2 FQGNSA. V gave up 6 bases and J gave up 5 bases; unmatched junction bases: 8. This chain's CDR3 is CASRSAGGGETQYF. The CDR3 DNA sequence: TGTGCCAGCAGGTCGGCAGGGGGCGGGGAGACCCAGTACTTC. Full variable domain (outside the CDR3, taken from reference TRBV7-2 and TRBJ2-5): GAGVSQSPSNKVTEKGKDVELRCDPISGHTALYWYRQSLGQGLEFLIYFQGNSAPDKSGLPSDRFSAERTGGSVSTLTIQRTQQEDSAVYLCASRSAGGGETQYFGPGTRLLVL.